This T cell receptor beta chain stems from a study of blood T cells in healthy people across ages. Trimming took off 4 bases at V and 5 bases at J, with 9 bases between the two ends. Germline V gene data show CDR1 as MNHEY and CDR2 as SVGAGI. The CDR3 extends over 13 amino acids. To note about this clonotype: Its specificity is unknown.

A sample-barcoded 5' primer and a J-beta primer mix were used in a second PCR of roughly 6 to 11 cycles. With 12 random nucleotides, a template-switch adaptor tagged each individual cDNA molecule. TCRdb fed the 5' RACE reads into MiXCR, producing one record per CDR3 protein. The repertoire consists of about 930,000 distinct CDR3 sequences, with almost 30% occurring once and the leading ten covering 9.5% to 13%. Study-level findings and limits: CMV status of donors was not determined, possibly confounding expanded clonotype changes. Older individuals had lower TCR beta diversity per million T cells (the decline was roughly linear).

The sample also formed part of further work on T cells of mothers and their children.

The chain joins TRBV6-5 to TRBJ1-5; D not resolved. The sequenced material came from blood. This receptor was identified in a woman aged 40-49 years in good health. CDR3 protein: CASSFRIHQPQHF. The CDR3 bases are TGTGCCAGCAGTTTTAGGATTCATCAGCCCCAGCATTTT.